This T cell receptor beta chain was recorded in a study of cytomegalovirus exposure and HLA in healthy donors. The study's findings and limits: The likely origin of a cluster of highly shared sequence variants was a sequencing artifact.

This clone was seen a single time. Its antigen is unknown. V lost 4 bases and J lost 6, with 9 bases in between. The CDR3 has 12 residues. CDR1 is SGHNT and CDR2 is YYREEE in the germline V gene (reference sequence). Vbeta (60) and Jbeta (13) primers were used in the PCR. TCRdb's table, derived via immunoSEQ multiplex PCR, lists solely in-frame clones and lacks some. The sample records approximately 130,000 clones, around 75% being singletons. Source material: PBMCs. This rearrangement joins TRBV5-4 to TRBJ2-3; unclear D gene. The source is a man younger than 40 in good health and CMV-seronegative. CDR3 residues: CASSNSGDTQYF. CDR3 sequence (DNA): TGTGCCAGCAGCAATTCGGGTGATACGCAGTATTTT.